The subject of this entry is one TCR beta chain. The antigen remains unidentified. The germline V gene encodes CDR1 SGHNT and CDR2 YYREEE (reference sequence). The CDR3 covers 17 residues. J gave up 0 bases and V 4 bases, and 8 bases lay outside the gene matches. In the PCR, 60 Vbeta and 13 Jbeta primers were used. Profiled with immunoSEQ multiplex PCR; TCRdb holds only in-frame clones, not every one. The sample has more than 90,000 clones, approximately 70% seen once. The data belong to a study of cytomegalovirus exposure and HLA in healthy donors. General study findings and limits: About 87% or about 30% of the time was how often most TCR beta V segments were productive, according to an earlier analysis.

The V gene is TRBV5-4, the J gene TRBJ1-3; 9 positions match TRBD1. This TCR came from a young man in good health and CMV-seropositive. Sequences were obtained from PBMCs. The CDR3 region has the DNA TGTGCCAGCAGCCACAGGGGGCCCTACGTCTCTGGAAACACCATATATTTT. Encoded protein: CASSHRGPYVSGNTIYF.